This TCR beta chain was retrieved from a study of blood T cell repertoires in COVID-19. Original methodology: Scientists estimated how many nucleated cells there were by amplifying reference gene primers. The method was immunoSEQ multiplex PCR; TCRdb's version includes in-frame clones alone and lacks a portion of them. D and trimming were read from the DNA, whereas the V and J calls and clone size are those reported in that table. The table has about 44,000 clones, over 75% seen once; the top ten hold about 1.2%. V was cut by 2 bases and J by 0 bases, with 14 bases left in between. The germline V gene has CDR1 MNHEY and CDR2 SMNVEV (reference sequence). The CDR3 is made up of 18 amino acids.

The V and J genes are TRBV27 and TRBJ2-6; possibly TRBD1 for D (5 bases). This clonotype was sampled from a woman aged 40 to 50 with acute or convalescent COVID-19. Source material: peripheral blood. The CDR3 sequence is CASSLLEGANSGANVLTF. The CDR3 DNA reads TGTGCCAGCAGTTTACTTGAAGGGGCGAACTCTGGGGCCAACGTCCTGACTTTC.